What follows describes a single T cell receptor (beta chain). Its antigen remains unknown. Given a far larger clone just one base away, this is likely a sequencing read error. The length of the CDR3 is 15 residues. CDR1 LGHNA and CDR2 YNFKEQ come from the germline V gene. With V trimmed by 3 bases and J by 0 bases, 3 bases remained unmatched. The sample belongs to a study of PD-1 blockade in classical Hodgkin lymphoma. Each patient's relapse followed autologous stem cell transplantation, and brentuximab vedotin exposure varied. Method: immunoSEQ multiplex PCR; TCRdb's copy keeps in-frame clones and lacks some. The sample holds thousands of clones, about four fifths seen once. Notes on the study in general: Complete responders entered with baseline diversity on par with newly diagnosed patients, the results showed.

The source was peripheral blood mononuclear cells (PBMCs), collected before the second cycle of nivolumab. The rearrangement links TRBV4-2 to TRBJ2-3, with 7 bases lining up with TRBD2. This clonotype was obtained from a human donor with classical Hodgkin lymphoma. The CDR3 nucleotides read TGTGCCAGCAGCCACATGACTAGCAGCACAGATACGCAGTATTTT. It yields the protein CASSHMTSSTDTQYF.